This entry is about one T cell receptor (beta chain). cDNA prepared by RNA extraction and subsequent reverse transcription served as the template for sequencing. Sequencing used immunoSEQ multiplex PCR; TCRdb keeps in-frame clones, though not all of them. Of over 150,000 clones in the sample, around 59% were seen once. Stated treatment: oral pan-JAK inhibitor, 5-10 mg twice daily. This sample was included in a study of CD8+ T cells in alopecia areata. Germline loops: CDR1 MGHRA, CDR2 YSYEKL. CDR3 length: 17 amino acids. Trimming removed 1 base from V and 7 bases from J; junction bases left unmatched: 12.

The source is a human donor with alopecia areata. The specimen was CD4+ T cells sorted from blood, collected at week 24, from a patient treated with tofacitinib. V usage is TRBV4-1 and J usage is TRBJ1-5; TRBD1 aligns across 8 bases. In nucleotides, the CDR3 is TGCGCCAGCAGCCAAGTTCCTCCCGCGACAGGGGTGCAGCCCCAGCATTTT. Its translation: CASSQVPPATGVQPQHF.